This TCR beta chain was profiled in a study of Tregs in tolerant kidney transplant recipients. Unstimulated regulatory T cells (CD4+CD25+CD127-), CD4+CD25- non-regulatory cells, CD4 and CD8 cells were FACS-sorted from thawed PBMCs. Profiled with immunoSEQ multiplex PCR; TCRdb holds only in-frame clones, not every one. The table includes about 240,000 clones, more than 65% detected once. Findings of the study overall: No direct test of biological reproducibility was done here. The small number of patients limits these findings pending further validation. Expanding Tregs on activated donor B cells appeared to best identify donor-specific TCRbeta clones.

Remarks on this clone: Antigen unknown.

The V and J ends lost 4 bases and 5 bases, in that order; junction bases with no gene match: 8. The CDR3 is 14 residues long. Germline loops: CDR1 SGHRS, CDR2 YFSETQ. The sequenced material came from CD4+ T cells from blood. This sequence joins TRBV5-1 and TRBJ2-5; 7 bases map to TRBD2. This sequence was found in a human donor in good health. CDR3 sequence reads: CASSATGGKETQYF. In DNA, the CDR3 is TGCGCCAGCAGCGCTACGGGGGGTAAGGAGACCCAGTACTTC.